This T cell receptor (beta chain) was captured by sequencing in a study of shared clonotypes between healthy human individuals (dated by TCRdb to 2018 to 2020). For the study in its entirety: Three men and two women, aged 18 to 49 years, made up the cohort. For each donor, CD4 naive and CD4 memory were each given three plates, CD8 naive was given two plates, and CD8 memory was given one plate. To estimate repertoire size and how much clonotype sharing occurs between individuals, the study deeply sequenced the blood TCR repertoires of a handful of healthy adults. To increase sequencing depth and limit assay-specific biases, TCR repertoire library preparation and sequencing were carried out by different laboratories using diverse techniques. Each donor's leukapheresis produced roughly between roughly 0.85 and 10 billion PBMCs.

Study-wide findings and limitations: Compared with non-shared clonotypes, the clonotypes found in all four sorted-subset donors had higher generation probabilities. Only blood was sampled, and tissue TCR repertoires likely differ from those in blood. Based on pairwise subsampling, the degree of clonotype sharing among donors was expected to be affected by sequencing depth. Naive subsets generally had larger estimated clonotype richness than memory subsets did. Around 5% of naive CD4, 3.5% of naive CD8, about 2.4% of memory CD4, and roughly 0.4% of memory CD8 clonotypes were shared across several donors. Because the study included a small number of donors, the genetic and exposure-history diversity represented was limited. Rarefaction of sorted-subset datasets indicated incomplete sequencing despite the large sequencing depth.

Using the deep immunoSEQ assay, multiplex PCR amplified TCR CDR3 regions from genomic DNA. Extracted genomic DNA from each cell subset was spread evenly across all wells of several immunoSEQ 96-well plates, with each plate serving as a replicate. For sorted subsets, roughly 0.2 ug genomic DNA, equal to about 30,000 T cell genomes, was loaded into each replicate PCR. Purified libraries were quantified with a Qubit 3.0 fluorometer, sized on a Bioanalyzer 2100, and re-quantified with the KAPA Library Quantification kit. Each immunoSEQ 96-well plate was sequenced on its own single-read 150-cycle Illumina NextSeq 550 flow cell. In the source study's methods: Because only junctional sequences without quality scores were contained in the immunoSEQ output, filtering matching that applied to full-length reads could not be performed. To assign V/J genes and CDR3, sequences were annotated against IMGT germline references using PyIR, a Python wrapper for IgBLAST v1.9. Reads with weak V/J assignments (E-value above 1e-6), missing CDR3, stop codons, out-of-frame junctions, or ambiguous translated residues were removed. A V3J clonotype was defined by an identical inferred V gene, J gene, and CDR3 amino acid sequence. Percentage overlap between repertoires was calculated by dividing the number of shared unique clonotypes by the size of the smaller repertoire. Richness of each repertoire was evaluated using RTK rarefaction, the Chao1 estimator, and Recon v2.1 estimates of unobserved clonotypes. Generation probabilities were computed with OLGA for all TCRbeta clonotypes obtained by the gDNA method from four donors. TCRdb obtained this table from immuneACCESS and retained in-frame rearrangements with V and J assigned. These tables miss some clones; where compared with another copy, unresolved V genes account for less than half of the shortfall, and the remainder is unexplained. That table supplies the V and J calls and clone size; D and trimming were determined from the DNA. The sample table records 2 million to 2.5 million clones; under 95% of these occur just once. The ten largest clonotypes hold 0.37% of the sample.

The donors were healthy, HIV-negative adults who had no recently reported acute infections or vaccinations. All donors were Caucasian adults living in Nashville, Tennessee, USA. Magnetic negative selection was used to enrich CD4+ T cells, after which naive cells were positively selected on CD45RA and the negative fraction became the memory subset. Blood was collected by leukapheresis, and PBMCs were isolated by Ficoll-Histopaque density gradient centrifugation and then cryopreserved in liquid nitrogen vapor phase. Purity and quantity of every magnetically sorted T cell population were checked by analytical flow cytometry. From each sorted fraction, genomic DNA was isolated and quantified by UV absorbance on a Nanodrop 2000c. For this chain, trimming is 3 bases at the V end and 8 bases at the J end, and the number of junction bases without a gene match is 7. The CDR3 has 15 amino acids, counting the end cysteine and phenylalanine. Kept here is only the CDR3 DNA, which spans 45 bases and is read in frame from base 1. The germline V gene (reference sequence) provides CDR1 SEHNR and CDR2 FQNEAQ.

A word on this clone: The antigen it binds to is not known. Base qualities were left out, and no much larger clone turns up one base away.

The sample consisted of naive CD4+ T cells from PBMCs. Taken with the paper, the label for cell subset or site translates to: CD45RA+ positively selected. The chain links TRBV7-9 with TRBJ2-3, with 11 middle bases fitting TRBD2. This clonotype originated in a man between 18 and 29 years old in good health. Some clones in this sample may be carry-over from other donors' samples. In nucleotides, the sequence is TGTGCCAGCAGCTTCACGACTAGCGGGACGCGTACGCAGTATTTT. This encodes CASSFTTSGTRTQYF. Where the CDR3 stops, the reference TRBV7-9 and TRBJ2-3 genes take over; the full variable domain is DTGVSQNPRHKITKRGQNVTFRCDPISEHNRLYWYRQTLGQGPEFLTYFQNEAQLEKSRLLSDRFSAERPKGSFSTLEIQRTEQGDSAMYLCASSFTTSGTRTQYFGPGTRLTVL.